One and the same sample provided the 4 T cell receptor beta chains below, sequenced in a study of cytomegalovirus exposure and HLA in healthy donors (TCRdb year 2017). The library came from the immunoSEQ multiplex PCR assay. TCRdb took over this immuneACCESS table, retaining in-frame rearrangements with V and J assigned. Such tables are incomplete; in checked studies, under half of the missing clones stem from an unresolved V gene, and the remainder is unexplained. The sample includes approximately 160,000 clones, with roughly nine tenths observed a single time. Around 5% of the sample is taken by the ten largest. What was sequenced was PBMCs. The receptors come from a young woman in good health and CMV-seronegative.

The chain uses TRBV19 and TRBJ1-6; D ambiguous. The CDR3 covers 14 residues. The germline V gene encodes CDR1 LNHDA and CDR2 SQIVND (reference sequence). V lost 6 bases to trimming and J lost 5 bases, with 11 bases between them. The CDR3 sequence is CASRPEVDNSPLHF. The DNA of the CDR3 is TGTGCCAGTAGGCCAGAGGTGGATAATTCACCCCTCCACTTT.

The V gene is TRBV19, the J gene TRBJ2-2; maybe TRBD1 (6 bases). Per the germline V gene, CDR1 is LNHDA and CDR2 is SQIVND (reference sequence). This CDR3 region has 16 residues. The germline V and J ends were trimmed by 7 bases and 3 bases, with 18 bases remaining between them. In DNA, the CDR3 is TGTGCCAGTAAACTAAGGGCAGGGGAATACACCGGGGAGCTGTTTTTT. The encoded protein is CASKLRAGEYTGELFF.

J is TRBJ1-5 and V is TRBV6-6, with D possibly matching TRBD1 (5 bases). V shed 2 bases and J shed 4 bases, with 6 bases lying between them. Germline V lookup: CDR1 MNHNY, CDR2 SVGAGI (reference sequence). The CDR3 totals 13 residues. The DNA for the CDR3 is TGTGCCAGCAGTTACGGGGGGAATCAGCCCCAGCATTTT. Amino acids: CASSYGGNQPQHF.

The chain links TRBV28 to TRBJ1-2, with D tentatively TRBD1 (6 bases). The V gene's germline CDR1 is MDHEN and CDR2 SYDVKM. The CDR3 sequence is 12 residues long. The V end lost 8 bases, the J end lost 8 bases, and 15 bases lay between the germline ends. The CDR3 loop is CASLRGGLGYTF. DNA for the CDR3: TGTGCCAGCCTGAGGGGGGGGTTGGGCTACACCTTC.